This section outlines one T cell receptor (beta chain) sequence together with its context. Its specific antigen is unknown. No base quality information exists; no much larger clone differs at one position. These data are taken from a study of control samples from healthy donors and cancer patients (dated by TCRdb to the early 2020s). Library generation was performed with the immunoSEQ multiplex PCR assay. TCRdb took this table from immuneACCESS and kept in-frame rearrangements with V and J called. Such tables lack part of the clones; where checked against another copy, unresolved V genes explain under half of the gap, and the rest is unexplained. This sample gives about 97,000 clones in total; just over 90% of them show up just once. 2% to 2.5% of the sample is in the top ten clones. The CDR3 holds 15 amino acids from the cysteine to the phenylalanine. This entry keeps only the CDR3 DNA: 45 bases, framed from base 1. V is trimmed back by 3 bases and J by 0 bases, and the junction contains 6 bases that no gene match accounts for. From the germline V gene, CDR1 is SGHDT and CDR2 is YYEEEE.

Sequences were obtained from blood. The chain links TRBV5-6 with TRBJ2-7, and TRBD1 aligns with 7 junction nucleotides. The TCR sequence derives from a woman between 18 and 29 years old in good health. The base sequence is TGTGCCAGCAGCTCGACGGGACAGAGCTCCTACGAGCAGTACTTC. This gives the protein CASSSTGQSSYEQYF.